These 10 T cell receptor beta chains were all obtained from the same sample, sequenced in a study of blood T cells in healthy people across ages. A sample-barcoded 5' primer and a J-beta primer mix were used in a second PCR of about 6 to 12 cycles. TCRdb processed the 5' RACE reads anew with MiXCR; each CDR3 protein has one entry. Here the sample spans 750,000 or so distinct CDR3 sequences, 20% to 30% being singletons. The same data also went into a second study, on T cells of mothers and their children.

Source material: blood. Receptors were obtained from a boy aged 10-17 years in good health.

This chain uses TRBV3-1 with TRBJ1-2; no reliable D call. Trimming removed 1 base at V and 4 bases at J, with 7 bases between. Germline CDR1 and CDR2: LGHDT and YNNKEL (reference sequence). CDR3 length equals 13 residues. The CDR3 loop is CASSQGGVYGYTF. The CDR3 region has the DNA TGTGCCAGCAGCCAAGGTGGGGTCTATGGCTACACCTTC.

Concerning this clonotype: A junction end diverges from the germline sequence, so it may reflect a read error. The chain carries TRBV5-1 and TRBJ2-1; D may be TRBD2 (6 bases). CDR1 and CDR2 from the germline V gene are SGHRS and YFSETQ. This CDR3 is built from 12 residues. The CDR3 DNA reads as TGCGCCAGCCAGATGGACTACGATGAGCAGTTCTTC. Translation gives CASQMDYDEQFF.

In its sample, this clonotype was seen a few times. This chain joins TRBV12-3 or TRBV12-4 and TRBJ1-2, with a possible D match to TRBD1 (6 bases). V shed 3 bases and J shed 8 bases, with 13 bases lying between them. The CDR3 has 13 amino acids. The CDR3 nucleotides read TGTGCCAGCAGTTTTAAGGCAGGGGACGGCTACACCTTC. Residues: CASSFKAGDGYTF.

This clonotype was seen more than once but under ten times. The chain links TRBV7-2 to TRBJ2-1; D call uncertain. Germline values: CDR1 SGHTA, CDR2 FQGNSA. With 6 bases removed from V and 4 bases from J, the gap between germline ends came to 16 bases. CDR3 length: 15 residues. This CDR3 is CASSTDPVGYNEQFF. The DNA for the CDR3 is TGTGCCAGCAGTACTGACCCGGTTGGGTACAATGAGCAGTTCTTC.

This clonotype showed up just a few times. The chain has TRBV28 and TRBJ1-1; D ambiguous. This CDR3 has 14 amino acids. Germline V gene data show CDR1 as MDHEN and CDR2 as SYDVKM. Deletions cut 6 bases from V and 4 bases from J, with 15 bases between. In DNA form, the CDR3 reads TGTGCCAGCAGCCCCGACGACATGTTCACTGAAGCTTTCTTT. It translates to CASSPDDMFTEAFF.

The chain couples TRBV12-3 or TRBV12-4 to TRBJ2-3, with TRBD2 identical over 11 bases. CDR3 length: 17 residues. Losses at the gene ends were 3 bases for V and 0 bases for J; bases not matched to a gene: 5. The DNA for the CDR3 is TGTGCCAGCAGTTTTCCGACTAGCGGGGAGAGCACAGATACGCAGTATTTT. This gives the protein CASSFPTSGESTDTQYF.

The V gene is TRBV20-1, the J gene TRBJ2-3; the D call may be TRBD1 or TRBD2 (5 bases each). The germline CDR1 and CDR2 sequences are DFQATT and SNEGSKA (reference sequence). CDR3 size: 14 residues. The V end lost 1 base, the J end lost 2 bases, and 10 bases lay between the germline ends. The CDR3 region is CSARGSGTTDTQYF. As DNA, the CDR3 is TGCAGTGCTAGAGGGTCGGGGACCACAGATACGCAGTATTTT.

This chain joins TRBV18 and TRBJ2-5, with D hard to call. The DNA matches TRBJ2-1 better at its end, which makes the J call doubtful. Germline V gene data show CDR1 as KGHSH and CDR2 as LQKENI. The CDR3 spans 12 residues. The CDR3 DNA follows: TGTGCCAGCTCACCACGTTACGATGAGCAGTTCTTC. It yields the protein CASSPRYDEQFF.

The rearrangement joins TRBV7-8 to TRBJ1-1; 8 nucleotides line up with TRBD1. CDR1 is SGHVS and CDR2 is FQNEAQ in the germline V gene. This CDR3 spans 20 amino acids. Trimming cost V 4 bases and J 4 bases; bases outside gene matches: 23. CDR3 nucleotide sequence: TGTGCCAGCAGCTCTTACTCTTCCGGACAGGGTCGTGGGAAGGGCACTGAAGCTTTCTTT. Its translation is CASSSYSSGQGRGKGTEAFF.

In DNA form, the CDR3 reads TGTGCCAGCAGTTACGGATTTGCAGGGGGCGTCTCTACCGAGCAGTACTTC. Its translation is CASSYGFAGGVSTEQYF. The chain uses TRBV2 and TRBJ2-5; TRBD1 matches 8 bases. The DNA end is a closer match to TRBJ2-7, so the J assignment may be wrong. The CDR3 is 17 residues long. CDR1 and CDR2 (germline): SNHLY, FYNNEI.